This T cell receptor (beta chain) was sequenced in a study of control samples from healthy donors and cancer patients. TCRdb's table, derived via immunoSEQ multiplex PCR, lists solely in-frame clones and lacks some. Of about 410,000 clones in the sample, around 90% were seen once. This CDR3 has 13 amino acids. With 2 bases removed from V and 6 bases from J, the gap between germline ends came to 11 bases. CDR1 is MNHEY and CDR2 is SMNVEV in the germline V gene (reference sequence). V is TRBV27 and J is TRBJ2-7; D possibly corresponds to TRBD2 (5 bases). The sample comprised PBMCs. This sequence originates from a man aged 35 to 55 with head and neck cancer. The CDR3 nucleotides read TGTGCCAGCAGTTTAGACGAACGGGGCGAGCAGTACTTC. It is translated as CASSLDERGEQYF.